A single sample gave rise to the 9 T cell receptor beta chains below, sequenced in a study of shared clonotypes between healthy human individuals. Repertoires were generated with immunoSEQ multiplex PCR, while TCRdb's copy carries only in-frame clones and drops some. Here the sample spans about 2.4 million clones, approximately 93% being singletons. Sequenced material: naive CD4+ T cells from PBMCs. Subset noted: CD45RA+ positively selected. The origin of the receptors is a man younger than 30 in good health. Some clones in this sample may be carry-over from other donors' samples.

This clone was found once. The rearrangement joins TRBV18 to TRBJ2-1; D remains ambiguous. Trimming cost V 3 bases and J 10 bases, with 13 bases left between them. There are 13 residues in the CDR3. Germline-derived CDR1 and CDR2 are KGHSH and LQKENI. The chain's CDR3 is CASSPRTLSEQFF. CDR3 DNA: TGTGCCAGCTCACCGAGGACGCTCTCCGAGCAGTTCTTC. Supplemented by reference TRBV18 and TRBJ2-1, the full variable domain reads NAGVMQNPRHLVRRRGQEARLRCSPMKGHSHVYWYRQLPEEGLKFMVYLQKENIIDESGMPKERFSAEFPKEGPSILRIQQVVRGDSAAYFCASSPRTLSEQFFGPGTRLTVL.

CDR3 protein: CASSSTGVPNYGYTF. The CDR3 nucleotides read TGCGCCAGCAGCTCAACAGGGGTCCCTAACTATGGCTACACCTTC. V usage is TRBV5-1 and J usage is TRBJ1-2; 7 bases map to TRBD1. The germline CDR1 and CDR2 sequences are SGHRS and YFSETQ. This CDR3 is built from 15 residues. The trim removed 3 bases at V and 0 bases at J, leaving 5 bases unmatched.

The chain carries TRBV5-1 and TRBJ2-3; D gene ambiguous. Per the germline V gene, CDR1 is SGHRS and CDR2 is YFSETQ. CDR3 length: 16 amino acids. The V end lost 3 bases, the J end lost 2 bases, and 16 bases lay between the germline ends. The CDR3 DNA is TGCGCCAGCAGCTCGTCTCTAGGCCTGTTCACAGATACGCAGTATTTT. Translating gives CASSSSLGLFTDTQYF.

The CDR3 protein is CAWSDVGTGVRSYGYTF. The CDR3 DNA follows: TGTGCCTGGAGTGATGTCGGGACAGGGGTTAGGAGCTATGGCTACACCTTC. This sequence joins TRBV30 and TRBJ1-2; 10 nucleotides agree with TRBD1. Per the germline V gene, CDR1 is GTSNPN and CDR2 is SVGIG (reference sequence). The CDR3 contains 17 residues. V shed 1 base and J 4 bases; nucleotides not matched to a gene: 12. Supplemented by reference TRBV30 and TRBJ1-2, the full variable domain reads SQTIHQWPATLVQPVGSPLSLECTVEGTSNPNLYWYRQAAGRGLQLLFYSVGIGQISSEVPQNLSASRPQDRQFILSSKKLLLSDSGFYLCAWSDVGTGVRSYGYTFGSGTRLTVV.

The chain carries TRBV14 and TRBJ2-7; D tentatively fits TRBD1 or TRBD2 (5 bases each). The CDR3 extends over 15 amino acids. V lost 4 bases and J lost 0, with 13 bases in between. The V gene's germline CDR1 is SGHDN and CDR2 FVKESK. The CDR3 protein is CASSPLGPGSYEQYF. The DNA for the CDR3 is TGTGCCAGCAGCCCCCTGGGACCGGGCTCCTACGAGCAGTACTTC.

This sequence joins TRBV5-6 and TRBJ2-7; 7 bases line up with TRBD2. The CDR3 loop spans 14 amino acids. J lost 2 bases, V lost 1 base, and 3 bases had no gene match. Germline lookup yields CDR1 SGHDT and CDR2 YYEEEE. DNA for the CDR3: TGTGCCAGCAGCTTGCGCCTAGCGGCCTACGAGCAGTACTTC. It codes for CASSLRLAAYEQYF.

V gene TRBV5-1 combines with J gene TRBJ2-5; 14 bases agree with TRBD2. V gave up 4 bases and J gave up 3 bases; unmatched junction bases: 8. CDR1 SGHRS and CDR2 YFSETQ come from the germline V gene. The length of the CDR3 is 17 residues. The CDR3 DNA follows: TGCGCCAGCAGCGCCGGGACTAGCGGGAGTTTGGAAGAGACCCAGTACTTC. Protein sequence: CASSAGTSGSLEETQYF.

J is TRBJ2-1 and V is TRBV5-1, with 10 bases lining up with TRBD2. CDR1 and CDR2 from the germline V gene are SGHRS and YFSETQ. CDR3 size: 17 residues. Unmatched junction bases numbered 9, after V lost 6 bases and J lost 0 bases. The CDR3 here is CASTGQREGNSYNEQFF. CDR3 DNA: TGCGCCAGCACCGGTCAGCGGGAGGGCAACTCCTACAATGAGCAGTTCTTC.

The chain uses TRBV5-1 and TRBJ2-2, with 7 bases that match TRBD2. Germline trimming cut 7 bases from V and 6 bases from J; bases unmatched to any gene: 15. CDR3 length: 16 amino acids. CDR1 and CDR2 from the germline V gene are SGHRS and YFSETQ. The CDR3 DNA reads TGCGCCAGCGGGCAAAAGGCGGGAGTGTCTGCCGGGGAGCTGTTTTTT. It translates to CASGQKAGVSAGELFF.